The text below deals with one TCR beta chain. Its antigen is not known. This entry is derived from a study of cytomegalovirus exposure and HLA in healthy donors. Study results and caveats: Reports credit the classifier with highly specific, highly sensitive diagnosis of cytomegalovirus status.

This CDR3 spans 15 amino acids. Using immunoSEQ multiplex PCR, the repertoire was profiled, and TCRdb retains in-frame clones only, with some absent. This sample yields 150,000 to 170,000 clones, of which about 86% are seen a single time; 2% to 2.5% belongs to the top ten. The chain uses TRBV21-1 and TRBJ2-1; no DNA check was done on the table's D call, TRBD1. TRBV21-1 is given as a pseudogene. Sequencing was performed on PBMCs. The clonotype comes from a human donor in good health. The CDR3: CASSLQGGRYNEQFF. Written as DNA, the CDR3 is TGTGCCAGCAGCCTCCAGGGGGGACGCTACAATGAGCAGTTCTTC.